A selection of T cell receptor beta chains follows, all from one sample in a study of blood T cell repertoires in COVID-19. Using immunoSEQ multiplex PCR, the repertoire was profiled, and TCRdb retains in-frame clones only, with some absent. The sample records roughly 230,000 clones, roughly 84% being singletons. Sequences were obtained from peripheral blood. The receptor set was obtained from a man aged 45-65 years with active or convalescent COVID-19. CDR3s include the opening cysteine and the closing phenylalanine or tryptophan. The D gene is left open where the match is weak. A clone size is listed for some rows: how often the clone was seen (once, few, many), or a class if it is expanded.

V	size	J	D	DNA	CDR3
TRBV18	-	TRBJ1-5	-	TGTGCCAGCTCAGCTAGCGAGGGCAATCAGCCCCAGCATTTT	CASSASEGNQPQHF
TRBV6-6	-	TRBJ1-2	TRBD1	TGTGCCAGCAGTCCACCACGGACAGGGAACTATGGCTACACCTTC	CASSPPRTGNYGYTF
TRBV2	-	TRBJ1-2	-	TGTGCCAGCAGTCCAGGGGTTGGCTACACCTTC	CASSPGVGYTF
TRBV7-2	once	TRBJ1-1	-	TGTGCCAGCAGCTTAAATCAGGGTGTCACTGAAGCTTTCTTT	CASSLNQGVTEAFF
TRBV11-3	-	TRBJ2-2	-	TGTGCCAGCAGCTTAGGGGCGTTGGACACCGGGGAGCTGTTTTTT	CASSLGALDTGELFF
TRBV7-2	once	TRBJ1-2	-	TGTGCCAGCAGCTTGACTCGGGGAGGCTACACCTTC	CASSLTRGGYTF
TRBV12-3/TRBV12-4	-	TRBJ1-1	-	TGTGCCAGCAGGGTTACAGGGCCCACTGAAGCTTTCTTT	CASRVTGPTEAFF
TRBV13	few	TRBJ2-1	TRBD1	TGTGCCAGCAGTCACGTCGGGACAGGTATCGACAATGAGCAGTTCTTC	CASSHVGTGIDNEQFF
TRBV7-8	-	TRBJ1-1	TRBD1	TGTGCCAGCGGGGGACAGGGAAGAACTGAAGCTTTCTTT	CASGGQGRTEAFF
TRBV6-5	-	TRBJ2-1	-	TGTGCCAGCAGCCGGGGGTCCTACAATGAGCAGTTCTTC	CASSRGSYNEQFF
TRBV7-3	-	TRBJ2-3	TRBD2	TGTGCCTGCTTAGCGGGGGGCACAGATACGCAGTATTTT	CACLAGGTDTQYF
TRBV4-2	-	TRBJ2-7	-	TGTGCCAGCAGCCACCGCGACAGGGAGGTCGGCGAGCAGTACTTC	CASSHRDREVGEQYF
TRBV6-5	-	TRBJ2-7	-	TGTGCCAGCAGTCTTCGTACGCAGGGTGCCTACGAGCAGTACTTC	CASSLRTQGAYEQYF
TRBV24-1	-	TRBJ2-2	TRBD1	TGTGCCACCAGTGACCCCGGACAGGGTCGATACACCGGGGAGCTGTTTTTT	CATSDPGQGRYTGELFF
TRBV2	-	TRBJ1-2	TRBD1	TGTGCCAGCAGCGTGGACAGGTTCAACTATGGCTACACCTTC	CASSVDRFNYGYTF
TRBV5-6	-	TRBJ2-1	-	TGTGCCAGCAGCTTGCAAGGGGGAACCTACAATGAGCAGTTCTTC	CASSLQGGTYNEQFF
TRBV19	-	TRBJ1-2	-	TGTGCCTCCGGGGAGGGCTATGGCTACACCTTC	CASGEGYGYTF
TRBV27	few	TRBJ2-2	TRBD2	TGTGCCAGCAGTCTAAGACTAGCGGGGGGCCAGGTCGGGGAGCTGTTTTTT	CASSLRLAGGQVGELFF
TRBV19	-	TRBJ2-7	-	TGTGCCAGTAGTAACCGACATTACGAGCAGTACTTC	CASSNRHYEQYF
TRBV5-1	few	TRBJ1-3	-	TGCGCCAGCAGCGCGGCAACTCCTGGAAACACCATATATTTT	CASSAATPGNTIYF
TRBV6-1	-	TRBJ2-2	-	TGTGCCAGCAGTGAGCTCGGAAGGGGCCCCGGGGAGCTGTTTTTT	CASSELGRGPGELFF
TRBV3-1/TRBV3-2	-	TRBJ2-7	TRBD1	TGTGCCAGCAGCCACCGATATGGGGACAGTTTTTTGGGGGAGCAGTACTTC	CASSHRYGDSFLGEQYF
TRBV6-5	-	TRBJ1-5	TRBD1	TGTGCCAGCAGCTCCGACAGGGGACCCGGCCAGCCCCAGCATTTT	CASSSDRGPGQPQHF
TRBV2	-	TRBJ2-7	-	TGTGCCAGCAGTGGAGGAGATAGTCGTTCCTACGAGCAGTACTTC	CASSGGDSRSYEQYF
TRBV11-2	-	TRBJ2-5	TRBD1	TGTGCCAGTTTTACAGGGGGAGAGACCCAGTACTTC	CASFTGGETQYF
TRBV2	-	TRBJ2-2	TRBD2	TGTGCCAGCAGTGCGGGACTAGCGAAAGCCGGGGAGCTGTTTTTT	CASSAGLAKAGELFF
TRBV29-1	-	TRBJ2-1	-	TGCAGCGTGGGGCCTAGCTCCTACAATGAGCAGTTCTTC	CSVGPSSYNEQFF
TRBV7-3	-	TRBJ2-1	TRBD1	TGTGCCAGCAGCTTAATGGGACAGGGTAATGAGCAGTTCTTC	CASSLMGQGNEQFF
TRBV5-4	-	TRBJ1-6	-	TGTGCCAGCAGCCCTGGCGGCAGCGGGTTTAATTCACCCCTCCACTTT	CASSPGGSGFNSPLHF
TRBV28	-	TRBJ1-6	-	TGTGCCAGCAGTCGGGACACAGGATATAATTCACCCCTCCACTTT	CASSRDTGYNSPLHF
TRBV5-1	-	TRBJ1-2	-	TGCGCCAGCGGCCCCCAGGAAGCTGGCTACACCTTC	CASGPQEAGYTF
TRBV30	once	TRBJ1-1	-	TGTGCCTGGAGTGTACGTACAGGTGAAGCTTTCTTT	CAWSVRTGEAFF
TRBV5-4	-	TRBJ1-2	-	TGTGCCAGCAGCTTCGGACGGGGGACCTATGGCTACACCTTC	CASSFGRGTYGYTF
TRBV7-3	many	TRBJ1-6	-	TGTGCCAGCAGCCTCACCGGGAGCAATAATTCACCCCTCCACTTT	CASSLTGSNNSPLHF
TRBV6-1	few	TRBJ2-7	-	TGTGCCAGCAGTGAAGCGCGCGGGTATTACGAGCAGTACTTC	CASSEARGYYEQYF
TRBV30	-	TRBJ1-1	-	TGTGCCTGGAGGGGCCCCGGGAACACTGAAGCTTTCTTT	CAWRGPGNTEAFF
TRBV6-1	-	TRBJ2-3	-	TGTGCCAGCAGTGAACAGGGAGGCGGGAGCACAGATACGCAGTATTTT	CASSEQGGGSTDTQYF
TRBV27	-	TRBJ1-6	TRBD1	TGTGCCAGTAGAGGACAGGGGCAATCACCCCTCCACTTT	CASRGQGQSPLHF
TRBV7-3	-	TRBJ1-2	TRBD1	TGTGCCAGCAGCTTTACCGGGACAGGGGGCGATGGCTACACCTTC	CASSFTGTGGDGYTF